This T cell receptor (beta chain) is drawn from a study of beta chain features in type 1 diabetes. Overall study results and limits: Shortening of TCRB CDR3s, moderate but significant, appeared in all four CD4+ subsets of Type 1 diabetes patients.

Sequenced material consisted of expressed TCRB transcripts (all of the isolated RNA was reverse transcribed). Profiling relied on immunoSEQ multiplex PCR, and the TCRdb table lists in-frame clones only, not all of them. This table holds 550,000 to 850,000 clones, over 10% found once. CDR3 length: 10 residues. Germline V gene data show CDR1 as SNHLY and CDR2 as FYNNEI. V was clipped by 4 bases and J by 6 bases, with 4 bases between them. With regard to this clone: What it binds is not known.

The chain combines TRBV2 with TRBJ2-7, with D unresolved. Input material: naive CD4+ T cells from blood. The TCR originated in a young man with type 1 diabetes. The CDR3, as DNA: TGTGCCAGCAGTGTGGGCGAGCAGTACTTC. Protein product: CASSVGEQYF.